These 27 T cell receptor beta chains were sequenced from one sample in a study of Tregs in tolerant kidney transplant recipients (dated by TCRdb to the late 2010s). Library creation used the immunoSEQ multiplex PCR assay. TCRdb mirrors the immuneACCESS table, restricted to in-frame sequences. Some clones are absent from its copies; in checked studies, under half trace to an unresolved V gene, and the reason for the others is unknown. Across this sample there are some 240,000 clones, with 65% to 85% seen only once. The ten largest clones take up around 0.61% of the sample. Material for sequencing was CD4+ T cells from blood. The source of these receptors is a human donor in good health.

J is TRBJ2-1 and V is TRBV12-5, with 7 bases aligning to TRBD2. This CDR3 comprises 16 residues. With 0 bases clipped from V and 4 bases from J, the junction kept 6 bases outside the gene matches. Germline V gene data show CDR1 as LGHNT and CDR2 as FRNRAP. The CDR3 reads CASGLVVGGKYNEQFF. CDR3 nucleotides: TGTGCTAGTGGTTTGGTAGTCGGGGGGAAATACAATGAGCAGTTCTTC.

This clone has a handful of counts. The chain combines TRBV5-1 with TRBJ2-2; unclear D gene. V lost 4 bases and J lost 2, with 24 bases in between. Germline CDR1 and CDR2: SGHRS and YFSETQ. This CDR3 comprises 19 residues. The DNA of the CDR3 is TGCGCCAGCAGCAACGTGGGTGCTACATCCTTTCTTAACACCGGGGAGCTGTTTTTT. It yields the protein CASSNVGATSFLNTGELFF.

The J gene is TRBJ2-7, the V gene TRBV15; D assignment may be TRBD1 or TRBD2 (5 bases each). This CDR3 region has 13 residues. From germline, CDR1 is LNHNV and CDR2 YYDKDF (reference sequence). The V end lost 3 bases, the J end lost 4 bases, and 10 bases lay between the germline ends. The CDR3 DNA follows: TGTGCCACCAGCAGGGGGACCACATACGAGCAGTACTTC. Translating it yields CATSRGTTYEQYF.

This sequence joins TRBV6-5 and TRBJ2-1; TRBD2 agrees at 9 bases. CDR1 is MNHEY, CDR2 SVGAGI, per germline. CDR3 length: 16 residues. Trimming at V came to 0 bases and at J to 8 bases, leaving 8 bases not matched to a gene. CDR3 nucleotides: TGTGCCAGCAGTTACTCGAGCGGGAGGAACATGCATGAGCAGTTCTTC. Protein sequence: CASSYSSGRNMHEQFF.

V is TRBV9 and J is TRBJ1-3; maybe TRBD1 (6 bases). The V and J ends lost 4 bases and 2 bases respectively, with 16 bases between them. Germline V gene lookup returns CDR1 SGDLS and CDR2 YYNGEE. This CDR3 has 16 residues. The CDR3 region is CASSLSLQGTGNTIYF. The CDR3 region has the DNA TGTGCCAGCAGCTTAAGTTTACAGGGAACTGGAAACACCATATATTTT.

The chain combines TRBV19 with TRBJ1-1; the D gene is possibly TRBD1 (6 bases). V was trimmed by 4 bases and J by 4 bases, leaving 13 bases between them. CDR3 length: 14 residues. Germline V gene data show CDR1 as LNHDA and CDR2 as SQIVND (reference sequence). This chain's CDR3 is CASSTNRVGTEAFF. CDR3 nucleotide sequence: TGTGCCAGTAGTACAAACAGGGTGGGCACTGAAGCTTTCTTT. The full variable domain, its missing parts supplied by reference TRBV19 and TRBJ1-1, is DGGITQSPKYLFRKEGQNVTLSCEQNLNHDAMYWYRQDPGQGLRLIYYSQIVNDFQKGDIAEGYSVSREKKESFPLTVTSAQKNPTAFYLCASSTNRVGTEAFFGQGTRLTVV.

This chain connects TRBV11-2 to TRBJ1-6; 8 nucleotides align to TRBD1. With 4 bases clipped from V and 7 bases from J, the junction kept 6 bases outside the gene matches. From germline, CDR1 is SGHAT and CDR2 FQNNGV. The CDR3 totals 15 residues. The CDR3 DNA is TGTGCCAGCAGCTCCGTCCGGGACAGGAATTCACCCCTCCACTTT. Its translation: CASSSVRDRNSPLHF.

V and J are TRBV25-1 and TRBJ1-3; D remains unclear. The CDR3 sequence is 15 residues long. The germline V gene has CDR1 MGHDK and CDR2 SYGVNS. Trimming removed 5 bases from V and 0 bases from J, with 11 bases in between. For the CDR3, the DNA is TGTGCCAGCAGTCCCCCACTGCACTCTGGAAACACCATATATTTT. Translation: CASSPPLHSGNTIYF. The complete variable domain, with remaining parts taken from reference TRBV25-1 and TRBJ1-3, reads EADIYQTPRYLVIGTGKKITLECSQTMGHDKMYWYQQDPGMELHLIHYSYGVNSTEKGDLSSESTVSRIRTEHFPLTLESARPSHTSQYLCASSPPLHSGNTIYFGEGSWLTVV.

The J gene is TRBJ1-4, the V gene TRBV5-4; D might be TRBD1 (6 bases). CDR1 SGHNT and CDR2 YYREEE come from the germline V gene (reference sequence). CDR3 length: 14 residues. Trimming left V 3 bases short and J 11 bases short, with 17 bases between. The CDR3 loop reads CASSSGDVRGKLFF. CDR3 nucleotide sequence: TGTGCCAGCAGCTCAGGGGACGTGAGAGGGAAACTGTTTTTT. Based on the CDR3 plus reference TRBV5-4 and TRBJ1-4, the full variable domain is ETGVTQSPTHLIKTRGQQVTLRCSSQSGHNTVSWYQQALGQGPQFIFQYYREEENGRGNFPPRFSGLQFPNYSSELNVNALELDDSALYLCASSSGDVRGKLFFGSGTQLSVL.

The V call is TRBV12-5, the J call TRBJ1-4; a possible D gene is TRBD1 (6 bases). The germline gives CDR1 LGHNT, CDR2 FRNRAP. This CDR3 has 20 amino acids. V dropped 5 bases and J dropped 4 bases, with 29 bases sitting between them. CDR3 protein: CASGIRPRGGIRPDNEKLFF. The CDR3, as DNA: TGTGCTAGTGGTATCCGGCCCAGGGGAGGTATTCGCCCCGATAATGAAAAACTGTTTTTT.

The chain links TRBV7-9 to TRBJ2-7; perhaps TRBD2 as D (6 bases). The CDR3 loop spans 14 amino acids. Trimming removed 2 bases at V and 7 bases at J, with 15 bases between. Germline V gives CDR1 SEHNR, CDR2 FQNEAQ (reference sequence). The CDR3 loop is CASSLNSLGGEQYF. CDR3 sequence (DNA): TGTGCCAGCAGCTTAAATTCGTTGGGAGGAGAGCAGTACTTC.

The V and J genes are TRBV7-9 and TRBJ2-2; no clear D gene. Germline CDR1 is SEHNR and CDR2 is FQNEAQ (reference sequence). V was shortened by 3 bases and J by 7 bases, with 12 bases between the two germline ends. The CDR3 totals 14 residues. The CDR3 spells CASSLYEVSGELFF. The CDR3 DNA reads TGTGCCAGCAGCTTGTACGAGGTCAGCGGGGAGCTGTTTTTT.

The genes are TRBV19 and TRBJ1-4, with TRBD1 matching 9 bases. Looked up from germline, CDR1 is LNHDA and CDR2 is SQIVND (reference sequence). This CDR3 has 17 amino acids. J was trimmed by 0 bases and V by 7 bases; bases with no gene match: 9. This chain's CDR3 is CASTDRGGGTTNEKLFF. The DNA of the CDR3 is TGTGCCAGTACGGACAGGGGAGGGGGTACAACTAATGAAAAACTGTTTTTT.

As regards this clone: An end of the junction differs from the germline gene, which may be a read error. This chain links TRBV7-7 with TRBJ2-2, with D hard to call. This CDR3 spans 19 amino acids. The germline V gene has CDR1 SSHAT and CDR2 FNYEAQ (reference sequence). This CDR3 is CASSLESWFGTDNTGELFF. In DNA form, the CDR3 reads TGTGCTAGCAGCTTAGAGAGCTGGTTTGGAACAGACAACACCGGGGAGCTGTTTTTT.

To note about this clone: Other DNA sequences in this specimen translate into the identical CDR3. The chain recombines TRBV15 with TRBJ1-1; 7 bases are a match to TRBD1. The CDR3 is made up of 18 amino acids. V lost 1 base and J lost 1; bases outside the gene matches: 12. Germline assignment: CDR1 LNHNV and CDR2 YYDKDF (reference sequence). DNA of the CDR3: TGTGCCACCAGCAGAGGGGCCCGACAGGGTGGAGGGAACACTGAAGCTTTCTTT. As protein: CATSRGARQGGGNTEAFF.

The chain has TRBV5-1 and TRBJ1-1; D gene ambiguous. Per germline, CDR1 SGHRS and CDR2 YFSETQ. The V and J ends lost 4 bases and 4 bases respectively, with 14 bases between them. The CDR3 sequence is 14 residues long. CDR3 sequence reads: CASSPDPGSTEAFF. The CDR3 nucleotides read TGCGCCAGCAGCCCAGATCCGGGGTCCACTGAAGCTTTCTTT. Complete variable domain (other parts from reference TRBV5-1 and TRBJ1-1): KAGVTQTPRYLIKTRGQQVTLSCSPISGHRSVSWYQQTPGQGLQFLFEYFSETQRNKGNFPGRFSGRQFSNSRSEMNVSTLELGDSALYLCASSPDPGSTEAFFGQGTRLTVV.

The chain is built from TRBV5-5 and TRBJ2-3; D is ambiguous. CDR1 and CDR2 (germline): SGHKS, YYEKEE (reference sequence). The CDR3 extends over 12 amino acids. V was cut by 6 bases and J by 4 bases, with 9 bases left in between. CDR3 in amino acids: CASTGPADTQYF. CDR3 coding DNA: TGTGCCAGCACCGGGCCCGCAGATACGCAGTATTTT.

This clone came up a few times. The chain joins TRBV25-1 to TRBJ2-3, with a tentative D call TRBD2 (6 bases). CDR3 size: 13 residues. The V end was cut by 10 bases, the J end by 5 bases, with 16 bases between. In germline, CDR1 is MGHDK, CDR2 SYGVNS. The CDR3 DNA sequence: TGTGCCACCCTGGTGGGGGGAGGAGATACGCAGTATTTT. Translation: CATLVGGGDTQYF.

The genes are TRBV19 and TRBJ1-5; D is undetermined. Germline-derived CDR1 and CDR2 are LNHDA and SQIVND (reference sequence). Trimming stripped 7 bases from V and 5 bases from J, with 18 bases between. This CDR3 is 15 amino acids long. CDR3 DNA: TGTGCCAGTACCCAACCGGAACAGAGGCATCAGCCCCAGCATTTT. Its protein is CASTQPEQRHQPQHF.

V usage is TRBV4-2 and J usage is TRBJ2-3; 14 bases agree with TRBD2. V lost 0 bases and J lost 6; bases outside the gene matches: 11. CDR3 length equals 19 residues. Germline V gene lookup returns CDR1 LGHNA and CDR2 YNFKEQ. CDR3 nucleotide sequence: TGTGCCAGCAGCCAAGATAGGGGGACTAGCGGGGGTCGCGGTGATACGCAGTATTTT. Translated, it gives CASSQDRGTSGGRGDTQYF.

This clone was picked up a small number of times. The V call is TRBV5-8, the J call TRBJ2-1, with 8 bases that match TRBD2. The length of the CDR3 is 18 residues. V trimming: 1 base; J trimming: 3 bases; junction bases outside the gene matches: 12. The germline V gene encodes CDR1 SGHTS and CDR2 YDEGEE. CDR3 region: CASSLWATTSGLYNEQFF. CDR3 DNA sequence: TGTGCCAGCAGCTTGTGGGCCACTACTAGCGGACTCTACAATGAGCAGTTCTTC.

The V call is TRBV5-1, the J call TRBJ2-7; 8 bases are a match to TRBD1. V was clipped by 0 bases and J by 3 bases; unmatched bases: 2. CDR1 is SGHRS, CDR2 YFSETQ, per germline. This CDR3 spans 14 amino acids. The CDR3 nucleotides are TGCGCCAGCAGCTTGGGAGGACAGGGCTACGAGCAGTACTTC. Its translation is CASSLGGQGYEQYF.

This clone was recorded once. The J gene is TRBJ2-1, the V gene TRBV6-6; TRBD2 matches 11 bases. CDR1 is MNHNY, CDR2 SVGAGI, per germline (reference sequence). The V and J ends lost 8 bases and 12 bases, in that order; junction bases with no gene match: 9. The CDR3 totals 13 residues. The DNA for the CDR3 is TGTGCCAGCCTCAACCTAGCGGGAGGAGTGCAGTTCTTC. Translating it yields CASLNLAGGVQFF.

The chain links TRBV7-3 to TRBJ2-7, with 9 bases fitting TRBD1. The germline V gene encodes CDR1 SGHTA and CDR2 FQGTGA. V was pared by 4 bases and J by 1 base, with 5 bases of the junction left unmatched. The CDR3 loop spans 15 amino acids. The CDR3, as DNA: TGTGCCAGCAGCTCCCTGGGACAGGGATCCTACGAGCAGTACTTC. Translating it yields CASSSLGQGSYEQYF.

The chain joins TRBV5-6 to TRBJ1-1; D uncertain. The CDR3 consists of 13 residues. The V gene lost 2 bases and the J gene lost 4 bases, with 9 bases spanning the gap. Germline lookup yields CDR1 SGHDT and CDR2 YYEEEE. For the CDR3, the DNA is TGTGCCAGCAGCTTCCCCTCCGTCACTGAAGCTTTCTTT. Translating gives CASSFPSVTEAFF.

This chain uses TRBV6-1 with TRBJ1-5; TRBD1 matches 12 bases. CDR1 and CDR2 (germline): MNHNS, SASEGT. The CDR3 has 17 residues. Trimming at V came to 1 base and at J to 7 bases, leaving 8 bases not matched to a gene. The CDR3 DNA reads TGTGCCAGCAGTGAAGTCCCGGGACAGGGGGCCGAGCAGCCCCAGCATTTT. Translated, it gives CASSEVPGQGAEQPQHF.

J is TRBJ1-1 and V is TRBV5-1; 10 bases align to TRBD1. Germline V gives CDR1 SGHRS, CDR2 YFSETQ. After removal of 0 bases from V and 3 bases from J, the junction contained 8 bases not matched to a gene. This CDR3 is 17 amino acids long. The DNA of the CDR3 is TGCGCCAGCAGCTTGGACCCTTTGACAGGGGGCCACACTGAAGCTTTCTTT. It encodes CASSLDPLTGGHTEAFF.